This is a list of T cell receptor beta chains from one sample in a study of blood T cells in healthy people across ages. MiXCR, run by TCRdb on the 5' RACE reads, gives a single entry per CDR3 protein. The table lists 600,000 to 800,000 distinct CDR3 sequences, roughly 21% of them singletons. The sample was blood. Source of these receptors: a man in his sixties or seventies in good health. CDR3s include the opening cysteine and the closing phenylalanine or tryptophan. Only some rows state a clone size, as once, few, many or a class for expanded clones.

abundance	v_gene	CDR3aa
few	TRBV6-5	CASNRPGLPYEQYF
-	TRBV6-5	CASSYVRGKGEQYF
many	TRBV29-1	CSVDRGTEAFF
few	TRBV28	CASSWPDYEQYF
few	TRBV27	CASSLYHPVGLTNEKLFF
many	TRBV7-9	CASSPENYEQYF
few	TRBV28	CTSSWGTASEGPQHF
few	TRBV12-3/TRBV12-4	CASSLIKGGSYEQYF
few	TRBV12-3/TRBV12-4	CASSLDRNMDEQYF
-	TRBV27	CASSSPRQGKETQYF
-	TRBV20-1	CSARLAGAGTDTQYF
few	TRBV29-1	CSVAGGSNQPQHF
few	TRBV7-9	CASSKGLDYTDTQYF
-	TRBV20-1	CSASRTGAYEQYF
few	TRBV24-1	CATSEQTSDNEQFF
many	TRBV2	CASQKPRSGQGYNEQFF
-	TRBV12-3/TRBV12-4	CASSFGLAGGPNEQFF
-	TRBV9	CASSGQGVDTEAFF
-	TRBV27	CASTPGAGGPYEQYF
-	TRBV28	CASSRSGGQETQYF